Listed here are 5 T cell receptor beta chains from one sample, sequenced in a study of blood T cell repertoires in COVID-19. Libraries were prepared by immunoSEQ multiplex PCR; TCRdb keeps only in-frame clonotypes and omits some of them. This sample has about 150,000 clones, with about four fifths found just once. Input material: PBMCs or T cells enriched from blood (not recorded which). The receptors originated from a man between 50 and 59 years old who had recovered from COVID-19.

The CDR3 DNA follows: TGCGCCAGCAGCCCGGACTCAACCACAGATACGCAGTATTTT. Translated: CASSPDSTTDTQYF. V and J are TRBV5-1 and TRBJ2-3, with D perhaps matching TRBD2 (5 bases). The CDR3 is made up of 14 amino acids. The ends were cut back, 4 bases at V and 2 bases at J, with 11 bases in the middle. CDR1 is SGHRS and CDR2 is YFSETQ in the germline V gene.

The chain joins TRBV6-2 or TRBV6-3 to TRBJ2-2, with a possible D match to TRBD2 (6 bases). The CDR3 loop spans 16 amino acids. Trimming pared 4 bases from V and 1 base from J, leaving 13 bases between. Germline loops: CDR1 MNHEY, CDR2 SVGEGT. The CDR3 here is CASSLDGGMNTGELFF. DNA for the CDR3: TGTGCCAGCAGTTTGGATGGGGGGATGAACACCGGGGAGCTGTTTTTT.

V usage is TRBV6-5 and J usage is TRBJ1-5, with D maybe TRBD1 (5 bases). Germline V gene sequence: CDR1 MNHEY, CDR2 SVGAGI. This CDR3 spans 14 amino acids. V shed 6 bases and J shed 2 bases, with 11 bases lying between them. The CDR3 DNA is TGTGCCAGCAGAAAACAGGAGCGCAATCAGCCCCAGCATTTT. Encoded protein: CASRKQERNQPQHF.

The chain couples TRBV25-1 to TRBJ2-3; 8 nucleotides align to TRBD1. This CDR3 is 15 amino acids long. The germline gives CDR1 MGHDK, CDR2 SYGVNS. The J segment lost 2 bases and the V segment lost 2 bases, leaving 3 bases of the junction unmatched. Here the CDR3 DNA reads TGTGCCAGCAGTGAACAGGGGGCCACCACAGATACGCAGTATTTT. Its protein is CASSEQGATTDTQYF.

The V call is TRBV11-2, the J call TRBJ2-5, with TRBD2 as a possible D gene (6 bases). V lost 5 bases and J lost 1, with 14 bases in between. Germline V gene data show CDR1 as SGHAT and CDR2 as FQNNGV. This CDR3 has 15 residues. CDR3 protein: CASSPNRDFQETQYF. CDR3 DNA: TGTGCCAGCAGCCCAAACCGGGACTTCCAAGAGACCCAGTACTTC.